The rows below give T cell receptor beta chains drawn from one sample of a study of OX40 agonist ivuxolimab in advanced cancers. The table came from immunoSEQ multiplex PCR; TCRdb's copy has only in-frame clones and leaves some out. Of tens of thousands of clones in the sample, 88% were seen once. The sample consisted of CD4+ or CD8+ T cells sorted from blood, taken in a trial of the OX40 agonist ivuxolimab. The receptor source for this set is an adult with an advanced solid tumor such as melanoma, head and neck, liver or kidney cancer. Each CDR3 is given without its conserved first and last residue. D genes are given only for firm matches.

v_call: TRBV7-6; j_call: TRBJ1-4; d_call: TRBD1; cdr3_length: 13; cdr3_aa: ASSAGGSTNEKLF
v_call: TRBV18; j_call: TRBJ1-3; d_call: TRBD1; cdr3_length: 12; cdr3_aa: ASSPQGAGNTIY
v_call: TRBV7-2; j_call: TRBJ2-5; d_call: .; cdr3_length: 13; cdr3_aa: ASSLVLGGWETQY
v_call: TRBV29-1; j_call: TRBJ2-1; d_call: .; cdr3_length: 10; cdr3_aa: SVDPASNEQF
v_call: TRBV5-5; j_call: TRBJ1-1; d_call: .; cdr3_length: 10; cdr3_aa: ASSWVDQGTF
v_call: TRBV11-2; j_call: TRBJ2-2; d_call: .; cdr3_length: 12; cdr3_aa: ASSFLATTGELF
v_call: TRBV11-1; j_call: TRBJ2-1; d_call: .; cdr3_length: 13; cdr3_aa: ASRIAGASYNEQF
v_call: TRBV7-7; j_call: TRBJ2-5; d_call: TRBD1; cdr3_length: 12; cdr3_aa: ASSRGQGKETQY
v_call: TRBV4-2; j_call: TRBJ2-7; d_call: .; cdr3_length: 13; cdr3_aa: ASSQRRSENDEQY
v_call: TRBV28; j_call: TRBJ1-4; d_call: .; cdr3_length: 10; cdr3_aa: ASSRLREKLF
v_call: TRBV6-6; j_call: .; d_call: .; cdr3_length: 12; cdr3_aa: ASSQDRTSYEQY
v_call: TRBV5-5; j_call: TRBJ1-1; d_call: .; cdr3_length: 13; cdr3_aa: ASSLVGLGNTEAF
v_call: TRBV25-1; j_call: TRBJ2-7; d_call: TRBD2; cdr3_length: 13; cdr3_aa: ASSYSGSPSYEQY
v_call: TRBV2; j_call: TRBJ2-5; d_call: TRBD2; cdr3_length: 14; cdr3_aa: ASSKGLAGGGETQY
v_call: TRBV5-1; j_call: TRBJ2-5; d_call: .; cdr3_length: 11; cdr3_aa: ASSGGLQETQY
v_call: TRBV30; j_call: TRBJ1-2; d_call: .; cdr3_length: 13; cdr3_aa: AWSVWGTGMEGYT
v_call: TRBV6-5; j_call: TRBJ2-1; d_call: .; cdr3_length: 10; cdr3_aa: ASSYRGHEQF
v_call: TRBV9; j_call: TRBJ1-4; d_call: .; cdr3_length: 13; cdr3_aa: ASSVGGDPEEKLF
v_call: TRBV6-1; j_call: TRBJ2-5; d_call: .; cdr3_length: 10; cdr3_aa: ASSPREETQY
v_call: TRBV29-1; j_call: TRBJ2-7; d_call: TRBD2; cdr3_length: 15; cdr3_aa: SVEVPGGGASSYEQY
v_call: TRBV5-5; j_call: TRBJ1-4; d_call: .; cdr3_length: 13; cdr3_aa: ASSLVSGVWEKLF
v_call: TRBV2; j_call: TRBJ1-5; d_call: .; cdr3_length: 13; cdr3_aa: ASSVRGLSNQPQH
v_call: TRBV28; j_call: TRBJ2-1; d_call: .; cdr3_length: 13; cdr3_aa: ASSRESITSNEQF
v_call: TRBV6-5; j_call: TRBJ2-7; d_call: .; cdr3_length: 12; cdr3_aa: ASSLSGPHYEQY
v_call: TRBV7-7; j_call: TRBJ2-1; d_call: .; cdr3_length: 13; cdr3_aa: ASSPRVEAYNEQF
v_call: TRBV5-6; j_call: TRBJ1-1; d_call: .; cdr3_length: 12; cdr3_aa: ASSPGWGSTEAF
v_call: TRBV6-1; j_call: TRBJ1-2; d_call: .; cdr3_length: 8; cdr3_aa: ARGCSGYT
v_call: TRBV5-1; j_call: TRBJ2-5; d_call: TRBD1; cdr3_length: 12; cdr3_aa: ASSSGQGQETQY
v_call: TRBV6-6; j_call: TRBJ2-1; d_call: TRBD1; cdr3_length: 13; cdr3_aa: ASSMGQGSGNEQF
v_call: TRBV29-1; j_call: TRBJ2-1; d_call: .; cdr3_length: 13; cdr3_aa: SVSSRRTSYNEQF
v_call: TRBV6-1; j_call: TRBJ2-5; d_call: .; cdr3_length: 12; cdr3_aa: ASSPERPLETQY
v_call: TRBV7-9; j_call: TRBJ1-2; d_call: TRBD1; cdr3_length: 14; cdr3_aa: ASSSRDRGRDYGYT
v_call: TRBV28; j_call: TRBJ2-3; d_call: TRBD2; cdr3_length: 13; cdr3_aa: AGGLAGGGTDTQY
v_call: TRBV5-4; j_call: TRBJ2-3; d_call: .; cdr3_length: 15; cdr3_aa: ASSSVGGSRLADTQY
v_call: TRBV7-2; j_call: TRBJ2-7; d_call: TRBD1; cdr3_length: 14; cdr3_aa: ASSERQGGPLGEQY
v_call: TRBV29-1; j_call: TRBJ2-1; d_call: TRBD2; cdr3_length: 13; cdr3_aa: SGTSGRLGDNEQF
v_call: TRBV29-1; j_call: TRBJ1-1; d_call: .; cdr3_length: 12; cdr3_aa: SVEVRGLNTEAF
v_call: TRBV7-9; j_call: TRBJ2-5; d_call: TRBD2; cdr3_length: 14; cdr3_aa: ASSLRAGGGQETQY
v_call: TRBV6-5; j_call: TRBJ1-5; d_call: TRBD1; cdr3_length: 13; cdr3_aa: ASSYSGQGVQPQH
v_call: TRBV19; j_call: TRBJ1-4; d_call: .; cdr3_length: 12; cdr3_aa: ASSHRDTYEKLF
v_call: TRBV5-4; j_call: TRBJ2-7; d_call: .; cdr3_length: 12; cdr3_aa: ASSPQSGSLEQY
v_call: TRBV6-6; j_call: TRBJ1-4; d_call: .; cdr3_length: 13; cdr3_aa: ASSYPRGGREKLF
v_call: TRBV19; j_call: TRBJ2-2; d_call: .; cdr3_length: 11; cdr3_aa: ATTRDYTGELF
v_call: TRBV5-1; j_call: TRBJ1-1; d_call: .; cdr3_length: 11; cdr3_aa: ASSLTGNTEAF
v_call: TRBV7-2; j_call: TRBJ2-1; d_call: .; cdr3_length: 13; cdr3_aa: ASSLTPGAYNEQF
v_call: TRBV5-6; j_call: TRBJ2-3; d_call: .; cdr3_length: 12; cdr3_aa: ASSFDSFTDTQY
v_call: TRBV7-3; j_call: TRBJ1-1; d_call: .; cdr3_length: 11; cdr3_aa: ASSFAGGTEAF
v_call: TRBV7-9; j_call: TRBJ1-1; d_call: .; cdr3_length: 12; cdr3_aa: ASSFTGGGTEAF